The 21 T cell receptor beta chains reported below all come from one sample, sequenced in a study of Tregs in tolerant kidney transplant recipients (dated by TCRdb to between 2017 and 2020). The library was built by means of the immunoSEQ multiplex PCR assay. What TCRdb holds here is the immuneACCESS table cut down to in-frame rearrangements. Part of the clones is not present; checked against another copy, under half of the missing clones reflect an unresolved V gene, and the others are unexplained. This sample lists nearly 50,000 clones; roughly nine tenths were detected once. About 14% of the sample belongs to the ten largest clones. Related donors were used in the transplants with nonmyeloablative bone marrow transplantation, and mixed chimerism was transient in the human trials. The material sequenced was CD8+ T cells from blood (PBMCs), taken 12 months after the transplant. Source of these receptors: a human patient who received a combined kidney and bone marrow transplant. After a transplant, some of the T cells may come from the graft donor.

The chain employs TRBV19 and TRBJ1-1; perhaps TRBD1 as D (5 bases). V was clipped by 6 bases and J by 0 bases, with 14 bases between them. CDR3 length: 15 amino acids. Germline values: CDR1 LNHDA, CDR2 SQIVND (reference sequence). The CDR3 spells CASRNRQGMNTEAFF. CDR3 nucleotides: TGTGCCAGTAGGAACCGGCAGGGAATGAACACTGAAGCTTTCTTT.

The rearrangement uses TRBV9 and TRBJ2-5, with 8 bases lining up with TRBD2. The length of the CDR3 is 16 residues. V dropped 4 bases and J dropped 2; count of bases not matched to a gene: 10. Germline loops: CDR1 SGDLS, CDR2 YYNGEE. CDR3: CASSPFSGGRQETQYF. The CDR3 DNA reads TGTGCCAGCAGCCCATTCAGCGGGGGTAGACAAGAGACCCAGTACTTC.

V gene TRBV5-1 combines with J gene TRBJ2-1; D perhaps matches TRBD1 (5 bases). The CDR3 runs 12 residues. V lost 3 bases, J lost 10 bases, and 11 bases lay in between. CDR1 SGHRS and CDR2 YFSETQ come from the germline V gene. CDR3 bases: TGCGCCAGCAGCTCCCAGGGTGGCGAGCAGTTCTTC. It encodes CASSSQGGEQFF. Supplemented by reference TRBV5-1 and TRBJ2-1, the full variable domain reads KAGVTQTPRYLIKTRGQQVTLSCSPISGHRSVSWYQQTPGQGLQFLFEYFSETQRNKGNFPGRFSGRQFSNSRSEMNVSTLELGDSALYLCASSSQGGEQFFGPGTRLTVL.

In nucleotides, the CDR3 is TGTGCCAGCAGCCGAATGAGTGGGGAGGAGCAGTTCTTC. Amino acids: CASSRMSGEEQFF. This chain connects TRBV9 to TRBJ2-1; maybe TRBD2 (5 bases). V was clipped by 4 bases and J by 10 bases, with 15 bases between them. The CDR3 is 13 amino acids. Germline loops: CDR1 SGDLS, CDR2 YYNGEE. Full variable domain (missing parts from reference TRBV9 and TRBJ2-1): DSGVTQTPKHLITATGQRVTLRCSPRSGDLSVYWYQQSLDQGLQFLIQYYNGEERAKGNILERFSAQQFPDLHSELNLSSLELGDSALYFCASSRMSGEEQFFGPGTRLTVL.

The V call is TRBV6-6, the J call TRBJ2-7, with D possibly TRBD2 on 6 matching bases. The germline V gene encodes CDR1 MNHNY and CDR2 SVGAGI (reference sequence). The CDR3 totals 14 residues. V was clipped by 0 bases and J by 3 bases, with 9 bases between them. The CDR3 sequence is CASSYSEGGYEQYF. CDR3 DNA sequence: TGTGCCAGCAGTTACTCGGAGGGTGGCTACGAGCAGTACTTC.

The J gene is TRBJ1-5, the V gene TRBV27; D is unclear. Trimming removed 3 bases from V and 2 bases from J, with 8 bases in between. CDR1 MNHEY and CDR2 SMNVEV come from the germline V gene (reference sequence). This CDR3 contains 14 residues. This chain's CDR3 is CASSLTLGNQPQHF. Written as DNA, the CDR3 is TGTGCCAGCAGTTTGACTTTGGGCAATCAGCCCCAGCATTTT.

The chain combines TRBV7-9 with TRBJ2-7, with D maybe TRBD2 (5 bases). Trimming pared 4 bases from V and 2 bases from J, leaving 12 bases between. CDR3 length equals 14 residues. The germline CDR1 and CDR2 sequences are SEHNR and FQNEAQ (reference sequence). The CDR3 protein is CASSSGILTYEQYF. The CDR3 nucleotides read TGTGCCAGCAGCTCGGGGATCCTAACCTACGAGCAGTACTTC.

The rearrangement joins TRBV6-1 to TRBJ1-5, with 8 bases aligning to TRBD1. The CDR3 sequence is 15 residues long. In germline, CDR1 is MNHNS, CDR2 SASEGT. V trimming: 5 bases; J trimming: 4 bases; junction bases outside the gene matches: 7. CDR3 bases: TGTGCCAGCAGTTCTACGACAGGGGTGAATCAGCCCCAGCATTTT. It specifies CASSSTTGVNQPQHF.

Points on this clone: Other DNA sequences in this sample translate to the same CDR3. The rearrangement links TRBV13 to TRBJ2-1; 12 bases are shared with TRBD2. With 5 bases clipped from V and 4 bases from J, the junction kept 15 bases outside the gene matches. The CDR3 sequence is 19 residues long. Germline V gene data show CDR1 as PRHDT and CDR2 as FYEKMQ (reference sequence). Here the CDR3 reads CASSPISRLAGEIYNEQFF. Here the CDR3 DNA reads TGTGCCAGCAGCCCCATCTCACGACTAGCGGGAGAGATTTACAATGAGCAGTTCTTC.

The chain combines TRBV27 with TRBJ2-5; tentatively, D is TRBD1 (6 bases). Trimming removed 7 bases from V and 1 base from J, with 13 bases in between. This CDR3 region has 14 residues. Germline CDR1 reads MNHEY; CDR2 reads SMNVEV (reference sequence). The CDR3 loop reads CASKLQGIQETQYF. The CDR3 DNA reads TGTGCCAGCAAGCTTCAGGGGATCCAAGAGACCCAGTACTTC.

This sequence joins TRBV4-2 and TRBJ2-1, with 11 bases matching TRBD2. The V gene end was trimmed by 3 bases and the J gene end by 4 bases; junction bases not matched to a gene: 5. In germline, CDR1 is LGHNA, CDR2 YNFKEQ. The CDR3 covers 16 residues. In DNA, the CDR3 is TGTGCCAGCAGCCACCAGTTAGCGGGGGGGTACAATGAGCAGTTCTTC. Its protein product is CASSHQLAGGYNEQFF.

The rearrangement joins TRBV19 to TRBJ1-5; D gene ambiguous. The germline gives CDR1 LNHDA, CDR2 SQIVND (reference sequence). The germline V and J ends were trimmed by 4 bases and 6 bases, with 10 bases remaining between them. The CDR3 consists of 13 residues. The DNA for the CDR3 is TGTGCCAGTAGTACGGGAAGGGTTCAGCCCCAGCATTTT. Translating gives CASSTGRVQPQHF.

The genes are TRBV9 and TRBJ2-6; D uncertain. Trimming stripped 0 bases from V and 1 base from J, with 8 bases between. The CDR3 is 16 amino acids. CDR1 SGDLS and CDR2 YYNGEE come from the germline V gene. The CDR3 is CASSVGSRSGANVLTF. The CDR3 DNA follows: TGTGCCAGCAGCGTAGGATCCAGGTCTGGGGCCAACGTCCTGACTTTC.

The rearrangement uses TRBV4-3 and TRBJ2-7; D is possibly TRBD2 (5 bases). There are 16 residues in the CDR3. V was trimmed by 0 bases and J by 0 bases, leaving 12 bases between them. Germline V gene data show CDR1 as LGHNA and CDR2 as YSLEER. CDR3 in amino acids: CASSQEASPISYEQYF. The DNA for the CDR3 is TGCGCCAGCAGCCAAGAAGCTAGCCCCATCTCCTACGAGCAGTACTTC.

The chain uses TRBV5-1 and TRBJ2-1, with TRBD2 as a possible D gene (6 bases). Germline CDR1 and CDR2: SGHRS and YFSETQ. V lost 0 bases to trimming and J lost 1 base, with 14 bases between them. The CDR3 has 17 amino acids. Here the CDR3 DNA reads TGCGCCAGCAGCTTGGCCAGTGGCCTAGCGTCCTACAATGAGCAGTTCTTC. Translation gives CASSLASGLASYNEQFF.

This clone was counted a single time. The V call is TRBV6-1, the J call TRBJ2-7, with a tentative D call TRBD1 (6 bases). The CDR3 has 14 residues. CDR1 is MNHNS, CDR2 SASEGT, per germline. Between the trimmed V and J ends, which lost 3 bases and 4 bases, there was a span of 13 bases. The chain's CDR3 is CASSDGRGWYEQYF. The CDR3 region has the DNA TGTGCCAGCAGTGATGGCAGGGGTTGGTACGAGCAGTACTTC.

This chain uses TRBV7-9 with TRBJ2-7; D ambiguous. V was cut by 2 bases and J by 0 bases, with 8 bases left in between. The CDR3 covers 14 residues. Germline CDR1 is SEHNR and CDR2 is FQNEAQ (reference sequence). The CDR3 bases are TGTGCCAGCAGCTTAAGCTCTAGCTCCTACGAGCAGTACTTC. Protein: CASSLSSSSYEQYF.

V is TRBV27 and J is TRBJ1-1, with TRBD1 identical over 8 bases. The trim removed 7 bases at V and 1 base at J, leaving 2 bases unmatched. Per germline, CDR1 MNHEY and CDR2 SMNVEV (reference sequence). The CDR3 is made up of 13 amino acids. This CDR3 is CASTDRANTEAFF. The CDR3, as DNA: TGTGCCAGCACGGACAGGGCGAACACTGAAGCTTTCTTT.

CDR3 coding DNA: TGTGCCAGCAGTTACCGCGGGACAGGGGGCAATCAGCCCCAGCATTTT. Protein product: CASSYRGTGGNQPQHF. V gene TRBV6-6 combines with J gene TRBJ1-5; 10 bases are a match to TRBD1. The CDR3 is 16 amino acids. Germline assignment: CDR1 MNHNY and CDR2 SVGAGI (reference sequence). V shed 2 bases, J shed 2 bases, and the junction held 3 bases outside the gene matches.

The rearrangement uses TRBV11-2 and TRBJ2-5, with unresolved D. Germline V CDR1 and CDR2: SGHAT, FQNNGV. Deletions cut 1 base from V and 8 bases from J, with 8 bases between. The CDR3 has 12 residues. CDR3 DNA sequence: TGTGCCAGCAGCTTAGGCCAGCGTACCCAGTACTTC. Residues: CASSLGQRTQYF.

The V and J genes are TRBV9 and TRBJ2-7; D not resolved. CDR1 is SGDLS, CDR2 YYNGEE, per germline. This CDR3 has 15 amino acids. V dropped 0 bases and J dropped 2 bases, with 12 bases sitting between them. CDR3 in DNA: TGTGCCAGCAGCGTAGCTTTCGGCGGAGCCTACGAGCAGTACTTC. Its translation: CASSVAFGGAYEQYF.